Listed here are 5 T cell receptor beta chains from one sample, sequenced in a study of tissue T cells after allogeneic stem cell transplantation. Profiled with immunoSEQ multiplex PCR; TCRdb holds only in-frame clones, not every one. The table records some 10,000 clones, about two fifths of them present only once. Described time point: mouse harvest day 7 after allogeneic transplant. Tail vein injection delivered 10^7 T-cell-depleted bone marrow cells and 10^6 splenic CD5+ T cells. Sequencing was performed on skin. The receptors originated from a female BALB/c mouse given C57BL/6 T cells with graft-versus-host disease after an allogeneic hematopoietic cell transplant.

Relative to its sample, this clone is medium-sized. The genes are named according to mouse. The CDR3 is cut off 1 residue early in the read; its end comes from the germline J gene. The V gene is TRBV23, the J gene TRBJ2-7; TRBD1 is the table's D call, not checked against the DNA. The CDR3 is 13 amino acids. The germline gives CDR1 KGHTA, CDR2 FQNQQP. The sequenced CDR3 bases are TGCTCCAGCAGTCAATGGCAGGGGGATGAACAGTAC. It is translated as CSSSQWQGDEQY. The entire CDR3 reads CSSSQWQGDEQYF.

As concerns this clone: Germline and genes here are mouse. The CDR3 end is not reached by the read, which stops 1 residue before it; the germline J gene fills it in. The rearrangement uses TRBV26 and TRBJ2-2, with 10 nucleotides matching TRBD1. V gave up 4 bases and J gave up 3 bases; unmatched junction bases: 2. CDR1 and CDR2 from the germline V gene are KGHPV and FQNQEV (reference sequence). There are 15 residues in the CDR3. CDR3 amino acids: CASSPGTGDTGQLYF. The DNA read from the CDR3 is TGTGCCAGCAGTCCCGGGACAGGGGACACCGGGCAGCTCTAC.

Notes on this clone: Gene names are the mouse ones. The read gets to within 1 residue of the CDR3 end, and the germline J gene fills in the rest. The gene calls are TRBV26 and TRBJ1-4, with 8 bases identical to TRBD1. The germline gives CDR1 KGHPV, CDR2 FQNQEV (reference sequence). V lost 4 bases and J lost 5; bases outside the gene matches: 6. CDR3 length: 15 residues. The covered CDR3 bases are TGTGCCAGCAGTCGACAGGGGCAGGGAAACGAAAGATTATTT. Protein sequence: CASSRQGQGNERLF. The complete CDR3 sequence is CASSRQGQGNERLFF.

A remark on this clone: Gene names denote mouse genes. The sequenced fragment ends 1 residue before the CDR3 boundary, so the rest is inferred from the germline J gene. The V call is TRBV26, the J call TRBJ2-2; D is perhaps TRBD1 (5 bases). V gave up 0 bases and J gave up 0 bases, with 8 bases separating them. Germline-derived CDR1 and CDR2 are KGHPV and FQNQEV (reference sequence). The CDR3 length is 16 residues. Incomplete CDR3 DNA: TGTGCCAGCAGTCTGTCGATCAGGGCAAACACCGGGCAGCTCTAC. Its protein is CASSLSIRANTGQLY. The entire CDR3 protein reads CASSLSIRANTGQLYF.

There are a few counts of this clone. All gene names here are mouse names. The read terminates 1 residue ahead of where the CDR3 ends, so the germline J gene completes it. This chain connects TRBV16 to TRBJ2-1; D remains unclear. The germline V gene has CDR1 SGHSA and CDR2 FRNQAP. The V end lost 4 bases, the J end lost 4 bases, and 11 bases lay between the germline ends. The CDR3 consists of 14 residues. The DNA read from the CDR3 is TGTGCAAGCAGCTCTGGAGCGGGATATGCTGAGCAGTTC. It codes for CASSSGAGYAEQF. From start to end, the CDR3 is CASSSGAGYAEQFF.